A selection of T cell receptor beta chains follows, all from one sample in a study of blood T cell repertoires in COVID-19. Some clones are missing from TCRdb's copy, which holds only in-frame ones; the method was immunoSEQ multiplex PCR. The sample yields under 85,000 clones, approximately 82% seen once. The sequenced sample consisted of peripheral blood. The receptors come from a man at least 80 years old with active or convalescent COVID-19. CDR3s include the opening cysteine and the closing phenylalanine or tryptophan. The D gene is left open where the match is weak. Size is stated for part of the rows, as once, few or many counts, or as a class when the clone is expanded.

cdr3_aa: CASTKDRTLTEAFF
cdr3_nt: TGTGCCAGCACCAAGGACAGGACTCTCACTGAAGCTTTCTTT
v_call: TRBV11-2
clone_size: NA
j_call: TRBJ1-1
d_call: TRBD1

cdr3_aa: CASSPRASGGNQETQYF
cdr3_nt: TGTGCCAGCTCACCCCGGGCTAGCGGGGGGAACCAAGAGACCCAGTACTTC
v_call: TRBV18
clone_size: NA
j_call: TRBJ2-5
d_call: TRBD2

cdr3_aa: CSVGGLGTGQYEQYF
cdr3_nt: TGCAGCGTTGGGGGTCTCGGGACAGGGCAATACGAGCAGTACTTC
v_call: TRBV29-1
clone_size: NA
j_call: TRBJ2-7
d_call: TRBD1

cdr3_aa: CASSDKLRQGGGDNQPQHF
cdr3_nt: TGCGCCAGCAGTGATAAACTGCGACAGGGAGGAGGGGACAATCAGCCCCAGCATTTT
v_call: TRBV10-1
clone_size: NA
j_call: TRBJ1-5
d_call: TRBD1

cdr3_aa: CASSLRQMNTEAFF
cdr3_nt: TGTGCCAGCAGCTTGCGACAGATGAACACTGAAGCTTTCTTT
v_call: TRBV5-5
clone_size: few
j_call: TRBJ1-1
d_call: NA

cdr3_aa: CASSLDRAEAFF
cdr3_nt: TGTGCCAGCAGCTTGGACAGGGCTGAAGCTTTCTTT
v_call: TRBV7-2
clone_size: NA
j_call: TRBJ1-1
d_call: TRBD1

cdr3_aa: CAISDGSMNNEQFF
cdr3_nt: TGTGCCATCAGTGATGGCAGTATGAACAATGAGCAGTTCTTC
v_call: TRBV10-3
clone_size: NA
j_call: TRBJ2-1
d_call: NA

cdr3_aa: CASIEGQGAFSNQPQHF
cdr3_nt: TGCGCCAGCATCGAAGGACAGGGGGCGTTCAGCAATCAGCCCCAGCATTTT
v_call: TRBV23-1
clone_size: NA
j_call: TRBJ1-5
d_call: TRBD1

cdr3_aa: CASSQDRAGIQETQYF
cdr3_nt: TGTGCCAGCAGCCAAGATCGAGCGGGGATTCAAGAGACCCAGTACTTC
v_call: TRBV3-1/TRBV3-2
clone_size: NA
j_call: TRBJ2-5
d_call: TRBD2

cdr3_aa: CATSEELGGYTF
cdr3_nt: TGTGCCACCAGTGAGGAGTTAGGTGGCTACACCTTC
v_call: TRBV24-1
clone_size: once
j_call: TRBJ1-2
d_call: NA

cdr3_aa: CASSESWTGDQPQHF
cdr3_nt: TGTGCCAGCAGTGAATCGTGGACAGGGGATCAGCCCCAGCATTTT
v_call: TRBV25-1
clone_size: few
j_call: TRBJ1-5
d_call: TRBD1

cdr3_aa: CASSYGLAGYQETQYF
cdr3_nt: TGTGCCAGCAGTTACGGACTAGCGGGCTACCAAGAGACCCAGTACTTC
v_call: TRBV6-2/TRBV6-3
clone_size: NA
j_call: TRBJ2-5
d_call: TRBD2

cdr3_aa: CASSSPGLAGGPVDTQYF
cdr3_nt: TGCGCCAGCAGCTCTCCGGGACTAGCGGGGGGGCCGGTAGATACGCAGTATTTT
v_call: TRBV5-1
clone_size: NA
j_call: TRBJ2-3
d_call: TRBD2

cdr3_aa: CASSPTDNYGYTF
cdr3_nt: TGTGCCAGCTCACCAACAGATAACTATGGCTACACCTTC
v_call: TRBV18
clone_size: NA
j_call: TRBJ1-2
d_call: NA

cdr3_aa: CASSLSGTDTEAFF
cdr3_nt: TGTGCCAGCAGTCTTAGCGGCACCGACACTGAAGCTTTCTTT
v_call: TRBV7-9
clone_size: NA
j_call: TRBJ1-1
d_call: NA

cdr3_aa: CASKEVGAKNIQYF
cdr3_nt: TGTGCCAGCAAGGAGGTCGGAGCCAAAAACATTCAGTACTTC
v_call: TRBV6-5
clone_size: NA
j_call: TRBJ2-4
d_call: NA

cdr3_aa: CAIFRDSLYSGANVLTF
cdr3_nt: TGTGCCATTTTCCGGGACAGCCTATACTCTGGGGCCAACGTCCTGACTTTC
v_call: TRBV19
clone_size: NA
j_call: TRBJ2-6
d_call: TRBD1

cdr3_aa: CASSGRQGGFYYTEAFF
cdr3_nt: TGTGCCAGTAGTGGGCGACAGGGTGGTTTTTATTATACTGAAGCTTTCTTT
v_call: TRBV19
clone_size: NA
j_call: TRBJ1-1
d_call: TRBD1

cdr3_aa: CASSSGGLSMNTEAFF
cdr3_nt: TGTGCCAGCTCATCAGGGGGCCTTAGTATGAACACTGAAGCTTTCTTT
v_call: TRBV18
clone_size: NA
j_call: TRBJ1-1
d_call: TRBD1

cdr3_aa: CASSYIGQGQETQYF
cdr3_nt: TGTGCCAGCAGTTACATCGGACAGGGACAAGAGACCCAGTACTTC
v_call: TRBV6-6
clone_size: NA
j_call: TRBJ2-5
d_call: TRBD1

cdr3_aa: CATGTGVIFSGNTIYF
cdr3_nt: TGTGCCACCGGGACAGGGGTAATATTCTCTGGAAACACCATATATTTT
v_call: TRBV24-1
clone_size: NA
j_call: TRBJ1-3
d_call: TRBD1

cdr3_aa: CASSEADRLWGYTF
cdr3_nt: TGTGCCAGCAGTGAAGCGGACAGGCTATGGGGCTACACCTTC
v_call: TRBV2
clone_size: NA
j_call: TRBJ1-2
d_call: TRBD1

cdr3_aa: CASSLLGADGYTF
cdr3_nt: TGTGCCAGCAGCTTACTAGGGGCAGATGGCTACACCTTC
v_call: TRBV7-2
clone_size: NA
j_call: TRBJ1-2
d_call: NA

cdr3_aa: CAWSAGQSFNQPQHF
cdr3_nt: TGTGCCTGGAGTGCTGGGCAATCTTTCAATCAGCCCCAGCATTTT
v_call: TRBV30
clone_size: NA
j_call: TRBJ1-5
d_call: NA

cdr3_aa: CASSLGHLNQPQHF
cdr3_nt: TGTGCCAGCAGCTTAGGACACCTCAATCAGCCCCAGCATTTT
v_call: TRBV7-2
clone_size: NA
j_call: TRBJ1-5
d_call: NA

cdr3_aa: CASSLARATNTGELFF
cdr3_nt: TGTGCCAGCAGCTTAGCGAGGGCCACGAACACCGGGGAGCTGTTTTTT
v_call: TRBV7-2
clone_size: NA
j_call: TRBJ2-2
d_call: NA

cdr3_aa: CASRGRDRVMYEQYF
cdr3_nt: TGCGCCAGCAGGGGCCGGGACAGGGTGATGTACGAGCAGTACTTC
v_call: TRBV10-2
clone_size: NA
j_call: TRBJ2-7
d_call: TRBD1

cdr3_aa: CASSLTGGHAYEQYF
cdr3_nt: TGTGCCAGCAGCTTAACAGGGGGCCATGCTTACGAGCAGTACTTC
v_call: TRBV7-2
clone_size: NA
j_call: TRBJ2-7
d_call: TRBD1

cdr3_aa: CASSKLQAEGETQYF
cdr3_nt: TGTGCCAGCAGCAAACTACAGGCAGAAGGAGAGACCCAGTACTTC
v_call: TRBV21-1
clone_size: NA
j_call: TRBJ2-5
d_call: NA

cdr3_aa: CSVAQLGGRYGYTF
cdr3_nt: TGCAGCGTTGCCCAACTGGGAGGAAGGTATGGCTACACCTTC
v_call: TRBV29-1
clone_size: NA
j_call: TRBJ1-2
d_call: NA

cdr3_aa: CASSYSSVNTEAFF
cdr3_nt: TGTGCCAGCAGTTACTCCTCGGTTAACACTGAAGCTTTCTTT
v_call: TRBV6-2/TRBV6-3
clone_size: NA
j_call: TRBJ1-1
d_call: NA

cdr3_aa: CASSLERAGGYTF
cdr3_nt: TGTGCCAGCAGCCTGGAACGGGCGGGTGGCTACACCTTC
v_call: TRBV11-2
clone_size: NA
j_call: TRBJ1-2
d_call: NA

cdr3_aa: CAISETGTGNTEAFF
cdr3_nt: TGTGCCATCAGTGAGACCGGGACAGGGAACACTGAAGCTTTCTTT
v_call: TRBV10-3
clone_size: few
j_call: TRBJ1-1
d_call: TRBD1

cdr3_aa: CAWSAFEITLSSYEQYF
cdr3_nt: TGTGCCTGGAGTGCCTTTGAGATCACCTTAAGCTCCTACGAGCAGTACTTC
v_call: TRBV30
clone_size: NA
j_call: TRBJ2-7
d_call: NA

cdr3_aa: CASSSGDSRSGNTIYF
cdr3_nt: TGTGCCAGCAGCTCCGGGGACAGTCGCTCTGGAAACACCATATATTTT
v_call: TRBV11-2
clone_size: NA
j_call: TRBJ1-3
d_call: TRBD1

cdr3_aa: CASQGLFNEKLFF
cdr3_nt: TGTGCCAGCCAGGGTTTATTTAATGAAAAACTGTTTTTT
v_call: TRBV19
clone_size: NA
j_call: TRBJ1-4
d_call: NA

cdr3_aa: CASSWDRNQPQHF
cdr3_nt: TGTGCCAGCAGTTGGGACAGAAATCAGCCCCAGCATTTT
v_call: TRBV6-5
clone_size: NA
j_call: TRBJ1-5
d_call: TRBD1

cdr3_aa: CASSAGRSSYNSPLHF
cdr3_nt: TGTGCCAGCAGCGCCGGGAGGAGCTCCTATAATTCACCCCTCCACTTT
v_call: TRBV9
clone_size: NA
j_call: TRBJ1-6
d_call: NA

cdr3_aa: CATGRGAWETQYF
cdr3_nt: TGTGCCACCGGGCGGGGAGCGTGGGAGACCCAGTACTTC
v_call: TRBV2
clone_size: once
j_call: TRBJ2-5
d_call: NA

cdr3_aa: CASSPGGGLGTEAFF
cdr3_nt: TGTGCCAGTAGTCCCGGTGGGGGACTGGGCACTGAAGCTTTCTTT
v_call: TRBV19
clone_size: NA
j_call: TRBJ1-1
d_call: NA

cdr3_aa: CASSLFGPGAGYNEQFF
cdr3_nt: TGTGCCAGCAGCTTATTTGGCCCCGGAGCGGGTTACAATGAGCAGTTCTTC
v_call: TRBV7-2
clone_size: NA
j_call: TRBJ2-1
d_call: NA

cdr3_aa: CASSPRTGLIFYGYTF
cdr3_nt: TGTGCCAGCAGCCCTCGGACAGGGCTGATTTTCTATGGCTACACCTTC
v_call: TRBV7-2
clone_size: NA
j_call: TRBJ1-2
d_call: TRBD1

cdr3_aa: CASSSRRGQGASYNEQFF
cdr3_nt: TGTGCCAGCAGTTCACGCCGGGGACAGGGGGCTTCCTACAATGAGCAGTTCTTC
v_call: TRBV27
clone_size: NA
j_call: TRBJ2-1
d_call: TRBD1

cdr3_aa: CASSLEEGGSNQPQHF
cdr3_nt: TGTGCCAGCAGCTTGGAGGAGGGTGGGAGCAATCAGCCCCAGCATTTT
v_call: TRBV5-5
clone_size: NA
j_call: TRBJ1-5
d_call: NA

cdr3_aa: CATSDGGWQDTQYF
cdr3_nt: TGTGCCACCAGTGATGGGGGCTGGCAAGATACGCAGTATTTT
v_call: TRBV24-1
clone_size: once
j_call: TRBJ2-3
d_call: NA

cdr3_aa: CASSWTGGDQPQHF
cdr3_nt: TGTGCCAGCAGCTGGACAGGGGGGGATCAGCCCCAGCATTTT
v_call: TRBV21-1
clone_size: NA
j_call: TRBJ1-5
d_call: NA

cdr3_aa: CASSVEGQAQETQYF
cdr3_nt: TGTGCTAGCAGCGTAGAGGGACAGGCGCAAGAGACCCAGTACTTC
v_call: TRBV7-7
clone_size: NA
j_call: TRBJ2-5
d_call: TRBD1

cdr3_aa: CATSRGGLSVLTF
cdr3_nt: TGTGCCACCAGCAGAGGCGGGCTCTCCGTCCTGACTTTC
v_call: TRBV15
clone_size: NA
j_call: TRBJ2-6
d_call: NA

cdr3_aa: CASSIPGSNNSPLHF
cdr3_nt: TGTGCCAGCAGCATCCCGGGGTCAAATAATTCACCCCTCCACTTT
v_call: TRBV2
clone_size: once
j_call: TRBJ1-6
d_call: NA

cdr3_aa: CASSLVGLAGVEQYF
cdr3_nt: TGTGCCAGCAGTTTAGTCGGACTAGCGGGAGTGGAGCAGTACTTC
v_call: TRBV28
clone_size: NA
j_call: TRBJ2-7
d_call: TRBD2

cdr3_aa: CASSQWTGGNSPLHF
cdr3_nt: TGTGCCAGCAGCCAATGGACAGGGGGGAATTCACCCCTCCACTTT
v_call: TRBV3-1/TRBV3-2
clone_size: NA
j_call: TRBJ1-6
d_call: TRBD1

cdr3_aa: CAISESSGGASTDTQYF
cdr3_nt: TGTGCCATCAGTGAGTCTAGCGGGGGGGCCAGCACAGATACGCAGTATTTT
v_call: TRBV10-3
clone_size: NA
j_call: TRBJ2-3
d_call: TRBD2

cdr3_aa: CASSPAGSSGNTIYF
cdr3_nt: TGTGCCAGCTCACCAGCGGGGAGCTCTGGAAACACCATATATTTT
v_call: TRBV18
clone_size: NA
j_call: TRBJ1-3
d_call: NA

cdr3_aa: CAWKGTGHAGEETQYF
cdr3_nt: TGTGCCTGGAAGGGAACAGGCCACGCAGGAGAGGAGACCCAGTACTTC
v_call: TRBV30
clone_size: NA
j_call: TRBJ2-5
d_call: NA

cdr3_aa: CASSHDRSSYGYTF
cdr3_nt: TGTGCCAGCAGCCACGACAGATCCTCCTATGGCTACACCTTC
v_call: TRBV7-9
clone_size: few
j_call: TRBJ1-2
d_call: NA